This T cell receptor beta chain originates from a study of T cells in Graves' hyperthyroidism and ophthalmopathy. CDR3 length: 12 amino acids. Germline V gives CDR1 GTSNPN, CDR2 SVGIG (reference sequence). V dropped 2 bases and J dropped 4 bases, with 6 bases sitting between them. This clonotype has ten or more counts. RNA transcripts were the template for amplifying TCR beta CDR3 regions. First-round RT-PCR with HTBI primers amplified the TCR CDR3 region. MiXCR was run by TCRdb on the multiplex PCR reads, yielding one entry per CDR3 protein. The data show 730,000 or so distinct CDR3 sequences, roughly 20% seen once.

The clonotype was recovered from a woman between 50 and 59 years old with Graves' hyperthyroidism that later progressed to Graves' ophthalmopathy. The chain has TRBV30 and TRBJ1-5, with no clear D. The sample taken for sequencing was blood. The CDR3 DNA sequence: TGTGCCTGGAGTCCAGGTAATCAGCCCCAGCATTTT. This translates into CAWSPGNQPQHF.